The 9 T cell receptor beta chains in this list originate from one sample, sequenced in a study of CXCR3-negative and CXCR3-positive naive CD8 T cells. Study results and limitations: The TRB CDR3s that CXCR3-positive naive cells carried were more hydrophobic than those of CXCR3-negative naive cells.

These receptors have no identified antigens. The authors prepared UMI-labeled TRB cDNA libraries by 5' RACE. TCRdb re-called the 5' RACE reads; every CDR3 protein appears as one record, without DNA. Listed are 130,000 or so distinct CDR3 sequences; around 0.44% falls within the top ten. The sequencing input was naive CXCR3+ CD8+ T cells from blood. Noted subset: CD45RO-CCR7+CD27+CD95- naive CD8+ T cells expressing CXCR3 (TNR3+). Receptor source: a human donor in good health. Some clones in this sample may be carry-over from other donors' samples.

The chain is built from TRBV29-1 and TRBJ1-4; TCRdb lists TRBD1, though no DNA is available to test this call. From germline, CDR1 is SQVTM and CDR2 ANQGSEA. The CDR3 length is 13 residues. The CDR3 sequence is CSVADREHEKLFF.

The V and J genes are TRBV29-1 and TRBJ1-2. Looked up from germline, CDR1 is SQVTM and CDR2 is ANQGSEA. The CDR3 sequence is 13 residues long. This CDR3 is CSVDWGRTMGYTF.

V and J are TRBV28 and TRBJ1-4. The germline V gene encodes CDR1 MDHEN and CDR2 SYDVKM. The CDR3 is 15 residues long. CDR3 region: CASTLLGRYNEKLFF.

V and J are TRBV5-6 and TRBJ2-3; no DNA is available, so the TRBD2 call from TCRdb remains unchecked. The CDR3 sequence is 16 residues long. Germline V gives CDR1 SGHDT, CDR2 YYEEEE. CDR3 sequence: CASSYTSDGPTDTQYF.

The rearrangement uses TRBV7-6 and TRBJ2-7; there is no DNA to check the TCRdb D call of TRBD2. CDR3 length: 12 residues. Germline V lookup: CDR1 SGHVS, CDR2 FNYEAQ. This CDR3 reads CASSPTGGEQYF.

The chain carries TRBV7-3 and TRBJ2-7; without DNA, the TCRdb call of TRBD1 cannot be checked. In germline, CDR1 is SGHTA, CDR2 FQGTGA. This CDR3 has 14 residues. CDR3 region: CASSLYAGTYEQYF.

This chain connects TRBV7-6 to TRBJ1-5; TCRdb's D call of TRBD1 is untestable without DNA. The germline V gene encodes CDR1 SGHVS and CDR2 FNYEAQ. CDR3 length: 12 amino acids. This CDR3 is CAGPMAGTTQHF.

The CDR3 loop reads CASSLDVGLANTGELFF. The chain joins TRBV5-4 to TRBJ2-2; the D call from TCRdb, TRBD1, cannot be confirmed without DNA. Germline CDR1 and CDR2: SGHNT and YYREEE (reference sequence). This CDR3 is built from 17 residues.

V is TRBV5-5 and J is TRBJ2-7; lacking DNA, the TRBD1 call made by TCRdb goes unchecked. This CDR3 has 14 amino acids. Germline lookup yields CDR1 SGHKS and CDR2 YYEKEE (reference sequence). CDR3 residues: CASSLYGGDYEQYF.